This TCR beta chain was documented in a study of T cell responses to AZD1222 COVID-19 vaccine. At the level of the study: Second-dose intervals of approximately 4 or approximately 12 weeks were pooled.

Study-level findings and limits: It was only after the peak T cell response that any repertoires were sampled.

A remark on this clone: Its specificity is not known.

Here immunoSEQ multiplex PCR was the method, and the copy in TCRdb shows in-frame clones only, minus some. Of 200,000 or so clones detected, 94% appear once; the ten largest clones hold roughly 9.2%. Germline-derived CDR1 and CDR2 are MNHEY and SMNVEV (reference sequence). This CDR3 has 14 amino acids. With 5 bases clipped from V and 10 bases from J, the junction kept 5 bases outside the gene matches. The sequenced sample was peripheral blood, obtained on day 0 of AZD1222 vaccination. This TCR derives from an adult in good health. The chain employs TRBV27 and TRBJ1-6, with 10 positions matching TRBD1. The DNA of the CDR3 is TGTGCCAGCAGTCCCGGACAGGGGGGATCACCCCTCCACTTT. Residues: CASSPGQGGSPLHF.